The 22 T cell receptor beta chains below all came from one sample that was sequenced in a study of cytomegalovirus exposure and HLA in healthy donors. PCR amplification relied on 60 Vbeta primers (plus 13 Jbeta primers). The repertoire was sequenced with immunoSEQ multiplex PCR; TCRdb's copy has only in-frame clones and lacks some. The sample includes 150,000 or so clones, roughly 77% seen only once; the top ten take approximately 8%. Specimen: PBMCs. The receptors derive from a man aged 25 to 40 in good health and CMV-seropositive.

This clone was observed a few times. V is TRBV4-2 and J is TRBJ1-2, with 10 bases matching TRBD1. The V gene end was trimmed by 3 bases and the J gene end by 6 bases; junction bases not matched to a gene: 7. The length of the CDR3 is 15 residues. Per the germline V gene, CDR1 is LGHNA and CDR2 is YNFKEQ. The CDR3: CASSHDRDRGDGYTF. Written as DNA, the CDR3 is TGTGCCAGCAGCCACGACCGGGACAGGGGTGATGGCTACACCTTC.

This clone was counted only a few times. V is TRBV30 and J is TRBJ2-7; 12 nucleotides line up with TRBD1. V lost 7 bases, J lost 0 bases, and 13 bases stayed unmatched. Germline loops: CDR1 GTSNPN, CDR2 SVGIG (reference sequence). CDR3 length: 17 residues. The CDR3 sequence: CALTGTGGRLLSYEQYF. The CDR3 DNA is TGTGCCTTGACCGGGACAGGGGGCCGGCTGCTCTCCTACGAGCAGTACTTC. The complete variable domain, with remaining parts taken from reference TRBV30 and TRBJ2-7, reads SQTIHQWPATLVQPVGSPLSLECTVEGTSNPNLYWYRQAAGRGLQLLFYSVGIGQISSEVPQNLSASRPQDRQFILSSKKLLLSDSGFYLCALTGTGGRLLSYEQYFGPGTRLTVT.

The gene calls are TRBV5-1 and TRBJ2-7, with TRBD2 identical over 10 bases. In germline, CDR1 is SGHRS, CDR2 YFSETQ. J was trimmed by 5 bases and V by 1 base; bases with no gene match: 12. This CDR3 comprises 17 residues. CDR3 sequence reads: CASSLRSAGGVGNEQYF. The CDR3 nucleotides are TGCGCCAGCAGCTTGAGGTCAGCGGGAGGGGTGGGCAACGAGCAGTACTTC.

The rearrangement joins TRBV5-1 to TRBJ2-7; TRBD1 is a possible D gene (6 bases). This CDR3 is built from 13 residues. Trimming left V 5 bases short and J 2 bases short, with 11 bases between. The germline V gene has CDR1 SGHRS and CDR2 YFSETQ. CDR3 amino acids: CASRVQGTYEQYF. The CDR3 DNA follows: TGCGCCAGCAGGGTACAGGGTACCTACGAGCAGTACTTC.

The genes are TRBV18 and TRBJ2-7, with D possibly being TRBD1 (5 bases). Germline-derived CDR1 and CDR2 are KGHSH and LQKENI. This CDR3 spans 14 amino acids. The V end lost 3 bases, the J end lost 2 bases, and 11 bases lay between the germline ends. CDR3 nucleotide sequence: TGTGCCAGCTCACCGGTACAGACAGCCTACGAGCAGTACTTC. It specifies CASSPVQTAYEQYF.

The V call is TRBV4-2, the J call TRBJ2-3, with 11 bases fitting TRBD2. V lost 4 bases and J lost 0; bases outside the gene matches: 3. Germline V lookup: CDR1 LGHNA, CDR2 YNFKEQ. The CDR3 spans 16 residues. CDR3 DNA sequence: TGTGCCAGCAGCCCTACTAGCGGGGGCAGCACAGATACGCAGTATTTT. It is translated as CASSPTSGGSTDTQYF.

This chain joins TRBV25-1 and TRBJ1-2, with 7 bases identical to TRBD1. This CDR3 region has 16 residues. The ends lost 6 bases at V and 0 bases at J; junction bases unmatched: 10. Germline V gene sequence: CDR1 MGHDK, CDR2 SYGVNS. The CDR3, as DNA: TGTGCCAGCAGAAGACAGGGTGATGTCGCTAACTATGGCTACACCTTC. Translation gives CASRRQGDVANYGYTF.

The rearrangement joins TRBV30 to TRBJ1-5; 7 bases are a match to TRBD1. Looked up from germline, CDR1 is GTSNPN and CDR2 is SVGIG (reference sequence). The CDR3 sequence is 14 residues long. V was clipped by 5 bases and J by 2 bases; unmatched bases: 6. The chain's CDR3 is CAWGRQGGNQPQHF. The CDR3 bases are TGTGCCTGGGGGCGACAGGGCGGCAATCAGCCCCAGCATTTT.

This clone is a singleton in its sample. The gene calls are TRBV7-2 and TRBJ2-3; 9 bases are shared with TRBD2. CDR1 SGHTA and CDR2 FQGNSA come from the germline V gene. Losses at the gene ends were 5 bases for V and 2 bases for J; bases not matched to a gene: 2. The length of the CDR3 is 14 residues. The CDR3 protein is CASSRTSATDTQYF. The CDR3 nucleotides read TGTGCCAGCAGCCGGACTAGCGCCACAGATACGCAGTATTTT.

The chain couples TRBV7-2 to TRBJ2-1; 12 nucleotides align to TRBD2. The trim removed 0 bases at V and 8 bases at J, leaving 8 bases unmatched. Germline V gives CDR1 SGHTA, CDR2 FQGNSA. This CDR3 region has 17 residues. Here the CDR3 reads CASSLALTSGSLHEQFF. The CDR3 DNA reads TGTGCCAGCAGCTTAGCGCTGACTAGCGGGAGCCTCCATGAGCAGTTCTTC.

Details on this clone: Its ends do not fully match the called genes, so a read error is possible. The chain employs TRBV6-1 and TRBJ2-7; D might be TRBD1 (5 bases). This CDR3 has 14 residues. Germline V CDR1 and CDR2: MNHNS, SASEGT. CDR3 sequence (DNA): TGTGCCATCAGTACGAGACAGACCTCCTACGAGCAGTACTTC. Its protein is CAISTRQTSYEQYF.

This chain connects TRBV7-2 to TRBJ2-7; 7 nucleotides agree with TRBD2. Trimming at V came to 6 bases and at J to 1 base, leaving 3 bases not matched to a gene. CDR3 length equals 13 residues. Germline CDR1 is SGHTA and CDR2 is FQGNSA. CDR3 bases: TGTGCCAGCAGGCCAGCGGGGTCCTACGAGCAGTACTTC. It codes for CASRPAGSYEQYF.

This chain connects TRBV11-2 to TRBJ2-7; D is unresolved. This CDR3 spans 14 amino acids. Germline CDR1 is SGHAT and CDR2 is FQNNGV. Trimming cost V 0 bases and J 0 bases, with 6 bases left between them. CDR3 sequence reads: CASSLDQNSYEQYF. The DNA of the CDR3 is TGTGCCAGCAGCTTAGATCAGAACTCCTACGAGCAGTACTTC.

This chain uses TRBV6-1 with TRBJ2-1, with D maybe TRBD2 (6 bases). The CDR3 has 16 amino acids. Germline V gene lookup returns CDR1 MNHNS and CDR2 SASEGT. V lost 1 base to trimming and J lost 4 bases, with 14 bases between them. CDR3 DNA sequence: TGTGCCAGCAGTGAAGGTCCCGGGACTCTGTACAATGAGCAGTTCTTC. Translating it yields CASSEGPGTLYNEQFF.

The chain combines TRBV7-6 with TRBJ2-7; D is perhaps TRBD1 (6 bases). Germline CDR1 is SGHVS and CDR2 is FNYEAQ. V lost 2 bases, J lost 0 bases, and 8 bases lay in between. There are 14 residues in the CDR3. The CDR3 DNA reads TGTGCCAGCAGCTTAACAGGGAGCTCCTACGAGCAGTACTTC. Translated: CASSLTGSSYEQYF. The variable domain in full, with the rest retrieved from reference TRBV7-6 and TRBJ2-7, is GAGVSQSPRYKVTKRGQDVALRCDPISGHVSLYWYRQALGQGPEFLTYFNYEAQQDKSGLPNDRFSAERPEGSISTLTIQRTEQRDSAMYRCASSLTGSSYEQYFGPGTRLTVT.

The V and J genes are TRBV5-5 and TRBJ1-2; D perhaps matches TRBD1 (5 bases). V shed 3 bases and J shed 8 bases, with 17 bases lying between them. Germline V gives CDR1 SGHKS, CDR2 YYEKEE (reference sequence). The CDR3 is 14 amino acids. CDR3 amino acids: CASSWGEGFRGYTF. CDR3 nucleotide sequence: TGTGCCAGCAGCTGGGGGGAGGGATTCAGAGGCTACACCTTC.

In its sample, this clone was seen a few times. The CDR3 is CASSEWGGAVETQYF. The CDR3 DNA reads TGTGCCAGCAGCGAATGGGGGGGGGCCGTGGAGACCCAGTACTTC. The rearrangement uses TRBV9 and TRBJ2-5; TRBD2 is a possible D gene (7 bases). Germline lookup yields CDR1 SGDLS and CDR2 YYNGEE. Trimming stripped 3 bases from V and 5 bases from J, with 17 bases between. The CDR3 contains 15 residues. The variable domain in full, completed from reference TRBV9 and TRBJ2-5, reads DSGVTQTPKHLITATGQRVTLRCSPRSGDLSVYWYQQSLDQGLQFLIQYYNGEERAKGNILERFSAQQFPDLHSELNLSSLELGDSALYFCASSEWGGAVETQYFGPGTRLLVL.

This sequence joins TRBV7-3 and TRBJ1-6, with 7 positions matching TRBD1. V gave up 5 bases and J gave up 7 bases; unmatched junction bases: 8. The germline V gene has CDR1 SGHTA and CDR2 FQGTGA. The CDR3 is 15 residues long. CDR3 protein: CASSLQGMGNSPLHF. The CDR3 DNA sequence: TGTGCCAGCAGCCTACAGGGGATGGGAAATTCACCCCTCCACTTT.

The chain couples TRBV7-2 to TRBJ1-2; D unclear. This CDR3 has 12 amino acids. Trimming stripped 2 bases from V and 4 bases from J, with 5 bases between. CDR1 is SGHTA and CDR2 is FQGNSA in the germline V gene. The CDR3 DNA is TGTGCCAGCAGCTTACGCGGCTATGGCTACACCTTC. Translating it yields CASSLRGYGYTF.

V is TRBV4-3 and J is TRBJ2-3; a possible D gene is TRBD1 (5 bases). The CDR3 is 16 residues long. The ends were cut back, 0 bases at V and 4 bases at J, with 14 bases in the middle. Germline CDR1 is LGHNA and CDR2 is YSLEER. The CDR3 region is CASSQDTQGYADTQYF. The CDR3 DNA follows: TGCGCCAGCAGCCAAGATACCCAGGGATATGCAGATACGCAGTATTTT.

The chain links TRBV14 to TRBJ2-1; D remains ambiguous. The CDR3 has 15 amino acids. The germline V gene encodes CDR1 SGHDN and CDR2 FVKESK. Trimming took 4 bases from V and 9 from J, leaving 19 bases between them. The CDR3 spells CASSLADPQRREQFF. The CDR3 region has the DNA TGTGCCAGCAGCCTCGCAGACCCGCAGAGGCGTGAGCAGTTCTTC.

The CDR3: CASNYDRGTEQYF. The DNA for the CDR3 is TGTGCCAGCAACTACGACAGGGGCACCGAGCAGTACTTC. The V gene is TRBV5-4, the J gene TRBJ2-7; 8 bases are shared with TRBD1. The CDR3 is made up of 13 amino acids. Germline CDR1 SGHNT, CDR2 YYREEE (reference sequence). The J segment lost 6 bases and the V segment lost 6 bases, leaving 8 bases of the junction unmatched.